This entry lists 26 T cell receptor beta chains sequenced from one sample in a study of blood T cell repertoires in COVID-19. TCRdb keeps only in-frame clones here, not all; method: immunoSEQ multiplex PCR. The sample yields over 200,000 clones, 80% to 90% seen once. Sequences were obtained from peripheral blood. These receptors all stem from a man aged 25 to 40 with COVID-19, enrolled during active disease.

The V call is TRBV9, the J call TRBJ1-3, with unresolved D. Germline loops: CDR1 SGDLS, CDR2 YYNGEE. V was trimmed by 1 base and J by 0 bases, leaving 8 bases between them. The CDR3 covers 15 residues. The CDR3, as DNA: TGTGCCAGCAGCGTATCGGCAGGCTCTGGAAACACCATATATTTT. The encoded protein is CASSVSAGSGNTIYF. Together with reference TRBV9 and TRBJ1-3, the CDR3 gives the full variable domain: DSGVTQTPKHLITATGQRVTLRCSPRSGDLSVYWYQQSLDQGLQFLIQYYNGEERAKGNILERFSAQQFPDLHSELNLSSLELGDSALYFCASSVSAGSGNTIYFGEGSWLTVV.

This chain links TRBV27 with TRBJ1-5; a possible D gene is TRBD1 (5 bases). Germline lookup yields CDR1 MNHEY and CDR2 SMNVEV (reference sequence). V lost 5 bases and J 0 bases, leaving 14 bases between the germline ends. The CDR3 is made up of 16 amino acids. The CDR3, as DNA: TGTGCCAGCAGTCCCACAGGACGGTATAGCAATCAGCCCCAGCATTTT. Its translation: CASSPTGRYSNQPQHF.

V gene TRBV18 combines with J gene TRBJ2-2, with 9 bases lining up with TRBD1. V trimming: 4 bases; J trimming: 1 base; junction bases outside the gene matches: 10. The CDR3 runs 18 residues. Germline CDR1 KGHSH, CDR2 LQKENI. For the CDR3, the DNA is TGTGCCAGCTCACGCCGGGGACAGGGAGACTTGAACACCGGGGAGCTGTTTTTT. This encodes CASSRRGQGDLNTGELFF.

This clone has a single count. This rearrangement joins TRBV5-4 to TRBJ2-3, with D tentatively TRBD1 (5 bases). Germline CDR1 is SGHNT and CDR2 is YYREEE (reference sequence). The CDR3 sequence is 13 residues long. V dropped 9 bases and J dropped 1 base, with 12 bases sitting between them. The CDR3 region is CATSDTGTDTQYF. Here the CDR3 DNA reads TGTGCCACGTCGGACACTGGCACAGATACGCAGTATTTT.

The rearrangement links TRBV19 to TRBJ2-1; 7 bases map to TRBD1. Germline V gene sequence: CDR1 LNHDA, CDR2 SQIVND (reference sequence). The ends lost 3 bases at V and 8 bases at J; junction bases unmatched: 7. This CDR3 spans 14 amino acids. CDR3 nucleotide sequence: TGTGCCAGTAGTATTTATGACAGGGCCCATGAGCAGTTCTTC. Residues: CASSIYDRAHEQFF.

This clone has a handful of counts. The same CDR3 arises from other DNA sequences in this sample as well. V is TRBV7-2 and J is TRBJ1-1, with a weak D call TRBD1 (5 bases). The CDR3 is 13 residues long. Germline-derived CDR1 and CDR2 are SGHTA and FQGNSA. Trimming took 3 bases from V and 1 from J, leaving 6 bases between them. As DNA, the CDR3 is TGTGCCAGCAGCTTTCAGGGGAACACTGAAGCTTTCTTT. This sequence encodes CASSFQGNTEAFF.

This clone was detected only once. For the CDR3, the DNA is TGTGCCAGCCAGGGGGATTCTAACTACGAGCAGTACTTC. Translating gives CASQGDSNYEQYF. This chain uses TRBV5-6 with TRBJ2-7, with 7 bases aligning to TRBD1. Germline assignment: CDR1 SGHDT and CDR2 YYEEEE. Unmatched junction bases numbered 7, after V lost 7 bases and J lost 3 bases. This CDR3 has 13 residues.

The V gene is TRBV3-1 (or the pseudogene TRBV3-2), the J gene TRBJ1-2; possible D gene TRBD1, 6 bases. The CDR3 contains 12 residues. V dropped 2 bases and J dropped 7 bases, with 8 bases sitting between them. CDR1 and CDR2 (germline): LGHDT, YNNKEL (reference sequence). Written as DNA, the CDR3 is TGTGCCAGCAGCCAACAGGGGTCTGGCTACACCTTC. It codes for CASSQQGSGYTF.

This clone showed up just a few times. The rearrangement links TRBV9 to TRBJ2-7, with TRBD2 matching 12 bases. The junction had 7 bases not matched to a gene; V was cut back by 4 bases and J by 2 bases. Germline V CDR1 and CDR2: SGDLS, YYNGEE. This CDR3 spans 16 amino acids. The CDR3 region has the DNA TGTGCCAGCAGCCCAGGACTAGCGGGGATTACCTACGAGCAGTACTTC. This codes for CASSPGLAGITYEQYF.

This chain joins TRBV19 and TRBJ1-1, with D possibly matching TRBD1 (5 bases). V dropped 5 bases and J dropped 4 bases, with 14 bases sitting between them. The length of the CDR3 is 14 residues. Germline CDR1 LNHDA, CDR2 SQIVND (reference sequence). The CDR3 here is CASSLEQGSTEAFF. In DNA form, the CDR3 reads TGTGCCAGTAGTCTCGAGCAGGGAAGCACTGAAGCTTTCTTT.

The J gene is TRBJ1-5, the V gene TRBV4-1, with a possible D match to TRBD1 (5 bases). This CDR3 has 16 residues. V lost 0 bases to trimming and J lost 7 bases, with 16 bases between them. Per germline, CDR1 MGHRA and CDR2 YSYEKL. The CDR3 sequence is CASSQDSRRGDQPQHF. In nucleotides, the CDR3 is TGCGCCAGCAGCCAAGATAGTAGGCGGGGGGACCAGCCCCAGCATTTT.

This chain uses TRBV27 with TRBJ2-3; 12 bases map to TRBD1. V gave up 5 bases and J gave up 4 bases; unmatched junction bases: 4. This CDR3 comprises 15 residues. The germline V gene has CDR1 MNHEY and CDR2 SMNVEV (reference sequence). The CDR3 is CASSRDRGRPDTQYF. DNA of the CDR3: TGTGCCAGCAGTCGGGACAGGGGGCGCCCAGATACGCAGTATTTT.

The table lists this clone with a count of one. The genes are TRBV10-3 and TRBJ1-1; the match to TRBD1 covers 7 bases. The CDR3 totals 14 residues. Unmatched junction bases numbered 7, after V lost 3 bases and J lost 6 bases. Germline values: CDR1 ENHRY, CDR2 SYGVKD. The DNA of the CDR3 is TGTGCCATCAGTGATGACAGGGATATCGCTGAAGCTTTCTTT. Amino acid sequence: CAISDDRDIAEAFF.

The V call is TRBV3-1 (or the pseudogene TRBV3-2), the J call TRBJ1-5; D uncertain. This CDR3 has 14 amino acids. Trimming stripped 1 base from V and 0 bases from J, with 4 bases between. Germline V gene lookup returns CDR1 LGHDT and CDR2 YNNKEL (reference sequence). CDR3 bases: TGTGCCAGCAGCCAAGGTTATAGCAATCAGCCCCAGCATTTT. It yields the protein CASSQGYSNQPQHF.

The CDR3 sequence is CASSPIGALSNQPQHF. The CDR3 DNA reads TGTGCCAGCTCACCGATAGGGGCTTTAAGCAATCAGCCCCAGCATTTT. This chain joins TRBV18 and TRBJ1-5; possible D gene TRBD1, 5 bases. This CDR3 is built from 16 residues. Trimming took off 3 bases at V and 1 base at J, with 13 bases between the two ends. Germline CDR1 is KGHSH and CDR2 is LQKENI.

The CDR3: CASADRVLTGELFF. CDR3 DNA: TGTGCTTCCGCGGACAGGGTCCTCACCGGGGAGCTGTTTTTT. The gene calls are TRBV27 and TRBJ2-2; 8 nucleotides agree with TRBD1. Germline loops: CDR1 MNHEY, CDR2 SMNVEV (reference sequence). This CDR3 has 14 amino acids.

The rearrangement uses TRBV6-5 and TRBJ1-2; D uncertain. Germline CDR1 MNHEY, CDR2 SVGAGI. The CDR3 is 13 residues long. The V gene lost 6 bases and the J gene lost 4 bases, with 12 bases spanning the gap. The CDR3 sequence: CASSPTGGYGYTF. The CDR3 coding sequence is TGTGCCAGCAGCCCCACCGGTGGCTATGGCTACACCTTC.

V usage is TRBV6-2 or TRBV6-3 and J usage is TRBJ1-2, with a weak D call TRBD1 (6 bases). Trimming shortened V by 4 bases and J by 2 bases, and 11 bases separated the two germline ends. The CDR3 is 14 amino acids. The germline gives CDR1 MNHEY, CDR2 SVGEGT. In nucleotides, the CDR3 is TGTGCCAGCAGTTTACAGGGACCCAACTATGGCTACACCTTC. Encoded protein: CASSLQGPNYGYTF.

This clone was detected once. The chain employs TRBV19 and TRBJ2-7, with D possibly TRBD2 on 6 matching bases. Trimming cost V 5 bases and J 0 bases, with 11 bases left between them. The CDR3 length is 14 residues. Germline V lookup: CDR1 LNHDA, CDR2 SQIVND (reference sequence). The CDR3 DNA reads TGTGCCAGTAGTCCCCGGGGGAACTCCTACGAGCAGTACTTC. Amino acid sequence: CASSPRGNSYEQYF.

The chain is built from TRBV9 and TRBJ1-5; the match to TRBD1 covers 9 bases. The J segment lost 10 bases and the V segment lost 0 bases, leaving 11 bases of the junction unmatched. The CDR3 covers 16 residues. Germline V gene data show CDR1 as SGDLS and CDR2 as YYNGEE. The CDR3 region is CASSVGPGTDRGPQHF. The CDR3 bases are TGTGCCAGCAGCGTAGGACCCGGGACGGACAGGGGACCCCAGCATTTT.

CDR3 sequence reads: CASSLTSGRRLPYEQYF. The CDR3 nucleotides are TGTGCCAGCAGCTTGACTAGCGGGAGAAGACTCCCCTACGAGCAGTACTTC. The chain is built from TRBV7-6 and TRBJ2-7; TRBD2 matches 12 bases. Unmatched junction bases numbered 8, after V lost 3 bases and J lost 2 bases. Germline-derived CDR1 and CDR2 are SGHVS and FNYEAQ. The CDR3 covers 17 residues.

The chain uses TRBV6-2 or TRBV6-3 and TRBJ1-4; a weak D match, TRBD1 (5 bases). Trimming cost V 4 bases and J 10 bases, with 22 bases left between them. CDR1 and CDR2 (germline): MNHEY, SVGEGT. This CDR3 is built from 16 residues. CDR3 coding DNA: TGTGCCAGCAGTTCTAGAGGGACTCCAAAGATTGGAAAACTGTTTTTT. It encodes CASSSRGTPKIGKLFF.

The chain employs TRBV7-9 and TRBJ1-2; 7 bases align to TRBD1. V lost 10 bases, J lost 2 bases, and 19 bases stayed unmatched. CDR3 length: 17 amino acids. Germline-derived CDR1 and CDR2 are SEHNR and FQNEAQ (reference sequence). The CDR3 protein is CATIPLTQGRKNYGYTF. As DNA, the CDR3 is TGTGCCACCATTCCGTTAACACAGGGGAGGAAAAACTATGGCTACACCTTC.

The rearrangement joins TRBV18 to TRBJ1-1; D possibly corresponds to TRBD1 (6 bases). The CDR3 is made up of 14 amino acids. V lost 4 bases and J lost 7, with 16 bases in between. CDR1 and CDR2 from the germline V gene are KGHSH and LQKENI. CDR3 nucleotides: TGTGCCAGCTCACTGGGACACACGAACTATGAAGCTTTCTTT. It yields the protein CASSLGHTNYEAFF.

CDR3 coding DNA: TGTGCCAGCAGCTTACTCCGGGATAGCCTCTACGAGCAGTACTTC. Translated, it gives CASSLLRDSLYEQYF. This chain links TRBV7-8 with TRBJ2-7; weak D call: TRBD2 (5 bases). CDR3 length: 15 residues. V was cut by 2 bases and J by 3 bases, with 14 bases left in between. The germline CDR1 and CDR2 sequences are SGHVS and FQNEAQ.

This clone was seen many times. The chain carries TRBV5-4 and TRBJ2-2, with a possible D match to TRBD2 (6 bases). The CDR3 loop spans 16 amino acids. V was trimmed by 4 bases and J by 0 bases, leaving 13 bases between them. The germline gives CDR1 SGHNT, CDR2 YYREEE (reference sequence). Here the CDR3 DNA reads TGTGCCAGCAGCCTGGCCTCTAGCGCGAACACCGGGGAGCTGTTTTTT. Encoded protein: CASSLASSANTGELFF.